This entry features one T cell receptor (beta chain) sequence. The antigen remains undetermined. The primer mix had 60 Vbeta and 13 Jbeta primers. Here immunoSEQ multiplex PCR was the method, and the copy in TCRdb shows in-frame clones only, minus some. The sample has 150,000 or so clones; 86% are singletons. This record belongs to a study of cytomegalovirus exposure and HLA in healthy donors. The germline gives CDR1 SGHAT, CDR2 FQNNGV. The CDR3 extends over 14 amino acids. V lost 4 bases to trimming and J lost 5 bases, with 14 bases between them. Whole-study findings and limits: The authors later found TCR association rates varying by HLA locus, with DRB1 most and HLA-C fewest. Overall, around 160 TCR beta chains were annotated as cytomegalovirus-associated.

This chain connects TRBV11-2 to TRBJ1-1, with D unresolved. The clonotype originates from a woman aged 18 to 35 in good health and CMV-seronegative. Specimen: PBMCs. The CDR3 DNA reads TGTGCCAGCAGCTCGAATCCAGGTTTGACTGAAGCTTTCTTT. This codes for CASSSNPGLTEAFF.